Shown below are 27 T cell receptor beta chains from a single sample sequenced in a study of T cells in localized non-small cell lung cancer. Libraries were prepared by immunoSEQ multiplex PCR; TCRdb keeps only in-frame clonotypes and omits some of them. Among under 100,000 clones listed, more than 75% were seen once. The sample consisted of peripheral blood, taken before any cancer treatment. The receptors come from a woman between 40 and 69 years old with stage I squamous cell lung carcinoma.

The chain uses TRBV6-5 and TRBJ2-1; no definite D call. The CDR3 spans 11 residues. Germline V gene data show CDR1 as MNHEY and CDR2 as SVGAGI. V lost 2 bases, J lost 9 bases, and 5 bases lay in between. This CDR3 reads CASSYQGEQFF. The CDR3 nucleotides read TGTGCCAGCAGTTACCAAGGTGAGCAGTTCTTC.

The chain has TRBV4-1 and TRBJ1-5; TRBD1 aligns across 9 bases. The V gene end was trimmed by 1 base and the J gene end by 6 bases; junction bases not matched to a gene: 4. The CDR3 loop spans 15 amino acids. The germline gives CDR1 MGHRA, CDR2 YSYEKL. The CDR3 DNA follows: TGCGCCAGCAGCCAAGGGACAGGGGTACGTCAGCCCCAGCATTTT. Amino acid sequence: CASSQGTGVRQPQHF.

V gene TRBV6-6 combines with J gene TRBJ2-7; perhaps TRBD1 as D (5 bases). The CDR3 is 12 residues long. V lost 5 bases and J lost 2, with 7 bases in between. From germline, CDR1 is MNHNY and CDR2 SVGAGI (reference sequence). The CDR3 region has the DNA TGTGCCAGCAGTGGGGCCCCCTACGAGCAGTACTTC. The encoded protein is CASSGAPYEQYF.

This CDR3 is CAAVQGATSYEQYF. CDR3 in DNA: TGTGCCGCCGTTCAGGGGGCGACCTCCTACGAGCAGTACTTC. The chain links TRBV10-3 to TRBJ2-7, with TRBD1 identical over 8 bases. This CDR3 has 14 residues. V lost 11 bases to trimming and J lost 0 bases; unmatched junction nucleotides: 9. CDR1 is ENHRY, CDR2 SYGVKD, per germline.

The chain recombines TRBV6-5 with TRBJ1-2; D unclear. CDR3 length: 15 amino acids. Germline CDR1 reads MNHEY; CDR2 reads SVGAGI. The V and J ends lost 4 bases and 4 bases respectively, with 16 bases between them. The CDR3 region is CASSSAIPARYGYTF. DNA for the CDR3: TGTGCCAGCAGTTCGGCCATCCCCGCCCGCTATGGCTACACCTTC.

The chain has TRBV9 and TRBJ1-3; possibly TRBD1 for D (5 bases). Looked up from germline, CDR1 is SGDLS and CDR2 is YYNGEE. Trimming removed 0 bases at V and 0 bases at J, with 7 bases between. The CDR3 contains 15 residues. The CDR3 loop is CASSVDGASGNTIYF. In DNA form, the CDR3 reads TGTGCCAGCAGCGTAGACGGGGCCTCTGGAAACACCATATATTTT.

V is TRBV6-5 and J is TRBJ1-1; D remains ambiguous. This CDR3 region has 13 residues. The germline CDR1 and CDR2 sequences are MNHEY and SVGAGI. CDR3 in amino acids: CANSQWDNTEAFF. The CDR3 coding sequence is TGTGCTAACTCCCAGTGGGATAACACTGAAGCTTTCTTT.

The J gene is TRBJ1-2, the V gene TRBV5-1; TRBD1 is a possible D gene (6 bases). The germline V gene has CDR1 SGHRS and CDR2 YFSETQ. V was pared by 3 bases and J by 5 bases, with 8 bases between. The length of the CDR3 is 12 residues. The CDR3 sequence is CASSSQGYGYTF. The CDR3 nucleotides are TGCGCCAGCAGCTCTCAGGGGTATGGCTACACCTTC. Filled out from reference TRBV5-1 and TRBJ1-2, the complete variable domain reads KAGVTQTPRYLIKTRGQQVTLSCSPISGHRSVSWYQQTPGQGLQFLFEYFSETQRNKGNFPGRFSGRQFSNSRSEMNVSTLELGDSALYLCASSSQGYGYTFGSGTRLTVV.

The rearrangement joins TRBV14 to TRBJ2-3; D is unresolved. Trimming removed 1 base at V and 6 bases at J, with 11 bases between. Germline lookup yields CDR1 SGHDN and CDR2 FVKESK. CDR3 length: 14 amino acids. CDR3: CASSQVKQSDTQYF. The CDR3 bases are TGTGCCAGCAGCCAAGTAAAGCAAAGCGATACGCAGTATTTT.

V gene TRBV4-1 combines with J gene TRBJ2-2; 9 bases match TRBD1. The CDR3 sequence is 18 residues long. Germline V gene lookup returns CDR1 MGHRA and CDR2 YSYEKL. V gave up 2 bases and J gave up 2 bases; unmatched junction bases: 9. The CDR3 sequence: CASSQTGGQGYNTGELFF. CDR3 sequence (DNA): TGCGCCAGCAGCCAAACCGGGGGACAGGGCTATAACACCGGGGAGCTGTTTTTT.

This rearrangement joins TRBV5-6 to TRBJ2-1, with TRBD2 matching 9 bases. J lost 5 bases, V lost 0 bases, and 3 bases had no gene match. The CDR3 is 15 residues long. Germline CDR1 SGHDT, CDR2 YYEEEE. In nucleotides, the CDR3 is TGTGCCAGCAGCTTGGTAAGCGGGGGGCACAATGAGCAGTTCTTC. As protein: CASSLVSGGHNEQFF.

The chain joins TRBV19 to TRBJ1-4; D unresolved. The length of the CDR3 is 17 residues. The germline CDR1 and CDR2 sequences are LNHDA and SQIVND (reference sequence). Trimming took 4 bases from V and 0 from J, leaving 15 bases between them. DNA of the CDR3: TGTGCCAGTAGTACTACAAGGGTCAGCACAACTAATGAAAAACTGTTTTTT. Its protein product is CASSTTRVSTTNEKLFF.

The CDR3 sequence: CASSEPAGGGETQYF. In DNA, the CDR3 is TGTGCCAGCAGTGAACCAGCGGGGGGAGGAGAGACCCAGTACTTC. The chain combines TRBV2 with TRBJ2-5; 9 positions agree with TRBD2. The CDR3 has 15 residues. V gave up 2 bases and J gave up 4 bases; unmatched junction bases: 5. CDR1 SNHLY and CDR2 FYNNEI come from the germline V gene.

The genes are TRBV19 and TRBJ1-2; 9 nucleotides line up with TRBD1. Germline CDR1 is LNHDA and CDR2 is SQIVND (reference sequence). CDR3 length: 14 amino acids. Germline trimming cut 10 bases from V and 1 base from J; bases unmatched to any gene: 7. The CDR3 here is CATIDRGVNYGYTF. DNA for the CDR3: TGTGCCACCATCGACAGGGGGGTTAACTATGGCTACACCTTC.

The chain couples TRBV5-1 to TRBJ2-3; 9 bases align to TRBD1. Germline trimming cut 0 bases from V and 5 bases from J; bases unmatched to any gene: 7. Per germline, CDR1 SGHRS and CDR2 YFSETQ. This CDR3 has 16 residues. CDR3 bases: TGCGCCAGCAGCTTGGTTAACAGGGGGCAGGGAGATACGCAGTATTTT. Translated: CASSLVNRGQGDTQYF.

This chain links TRBV7-9 with TRBJ1-1, with TRBD1 matching over 9 bases. CDR3 length: 14 amino acids. J was trimmed by 5 bases and V by 5 bases; bases with no gene match: 6. The germline V gene encodes CDR1 SEHNR and CDR2 FQNEAQ (reference sequence). This chain's CDR3 is CASSLQGARTEAFF. CDR3 DNA sequence: TGTGCCAGCAGCCTACAGGGGGCGCGGACTGAAGCTTTCTTT. The full variable domain, with the rest looked up from reference TRBV7-9 and TRBJ1-1, is DTGVSQNPRHKITKRGQNVTFRCDPISEHNRLYWYRQTLGQGPEFLTYFQNEAQLEKSRLLSDRFSAERPKGSFSTLEIQRTEQGDSAMYLCASSLQGARTEAFFGQGTRLTVV.

The chain recombines TRBV6-1 with TRBJ1-1, with D perhaps TRBD1 (5 bases). The CDR3 spans 16 residues. The germline gives CDR1 MNHNS, CDR2 SASEGT. Trimming pared 2 bases from V and 5 bases from J, leaving 18 bases between. This CDR3 is CASSELGAGLLTEAFF. CDR3 nucleotides: TGTGCCAGCAGTGAACTGGGTGCAGGGCTGTTAACTGAAGCTTTCTTT.

The chain carries TRBV19 and TRBJ2-3; 8 nucleotides match TRBD1. CDR1 is LNHDA and CDR2 is SQIVND in the germline V gene (reference sequence). V lost 5 bases and J lost 3; bases outside the gene matches: 13. The CDR3 has 17 amino acids. CDR3 residues: CASSLGQGGIATDTQYF. The DNA of the CDR3 is TGTGCCAGTAGTCTCGGACAGGGTGGTATAGCGACAGATACGCAGTATTTT.

The rearrangement uses TRBV5-4 and TRBJ2-5; TRBD2 is a possible D gene (6 bases). The CDR3 extends over 15 amino acids. Germline V gene lookup returns CDR1 SGHNT and CDR2 YYREEE (reference sequence). Trimming took off 0 bases at V and 5 bases at J, with 14 bases between the two ends. CDR3 bases: TGTGCCAGCAGCTTGGGTGGCGGGGTAGGGGAGACCCAGTACTTC. Protein sequence: CASSLGGGVGETQYF.

The chain recombines TRBV6-5 with TRBJ1-2; 12 positions match TRBD1. The CDR3 is 15 residues long. The J segment lost 7 bases and the V segment lost 6 bases, leaving 9 bases of the junction unmatched. Germline CDR1 is MNHEY and CDR2 is SVGAGI. CDR3 loop: CASSTPGQGARGYTF. CDR3 nucleotides: TGTGCCAGCAGCACCCCGGGACAGGGGGCGCGTGGCTACACCTTC.

The CDR3 region is CASSQGLADPDTQYF. In DNA, the CDR3 is TGTGCCAGCAGCCAGGGACTAGCGGATCCAGATACGCAGTATTTT. The chain has TRBV7-9 and TRBJ2-3, with 11 nucleotides matching TRBD2. The CDR3 is 15 residues long. The J segment lost 4 bases and the V segment lost 5 bases, leaving 5 bases of the junction unmatched. CDR1 and CDR2 from the germline V gene are SEHNR and FQNEAQ (reference sequence).

The V and J genes are TRBV7-2 and TRBJ2-7; 7 bases line up with TRBD2. Germline V lookup: CDR1 SGHTA, CDR2 FQGNSA. With 6 bases clipped from V and 6 bases from J, the junction kept 11 bases outside the gene matches. This CDR3 has 14 amino acids. CDR3 loop: CASRWGGAGSEQYF. CDR3 in DNA: TGTGCCAGCAGATGGGGAGGGGCAGGGAGCGAGCAGTACTTC.

The rearrangement uses TRBV11-2 and TRBJ2-7; D gene ambiguous. The CDR3 is 13 amino acids. Trimming left V 4 bases short and J 4 bases short, with 11 bases between. From germline, CDR1 is SGHAT and CDR2 FQNNGV. The CDR3: CASSSSSVYEQYF. The CDR3 region has the DNA TGTGCCAGCAGCTCGTCGAGTGTATACGAGCAGTACTTC.

This clone was seen a handful of times. The gene calls are TRBV9 and TRBJ1-6; D unresolved. Germline V gives CDR1 SGDLS, CDR2 YYNGEE. Trimming stripped 1 base from V and 4 bases from J, with 12 bases between. CDR3 length: 16 amino acids. CDR3 sequence reads: CASSVRADPYNSPLHF. Here the CDR3 DNA reads TGTGCCAGCAGCGTACGGGCAGATCCATATAATTCACCCCTCCACTTT.

The chain carries TRBV19 and TRBJ2-7; 10 bases match TRBD1. V shed 6 bases and J 1 base; nucleotides not matched to a gene: 6. This CDR3 region has 15 residues. From germline, CDR1 is LNHDA and CDR2 SQIVND (reference sequence). In DNA form, the CDR3 reads TGTGCCAGTAGACTGGAGGGACAGGGGTCCTACGAGCAGTACTTC. This translates into CASRLEGQGSYEQYF.

V gene TRBV30 combines with J gene TRBJ2-4; 9 bases line up with TRBD1. V gave up 3 bases and J gave up 8 bases; unmatched junction bases: 17. The CDR3 runs 17 residues. The germline V gene encodes CDR1 GTSNPN and CDR2 SVGIG (reference sequence). The DNA of the CDR3 is TGTGCCTGGAGCAACCTACAGGGGGCCGTCTCCCGGGACATTCAGTACTTC. This encodes CAWSNLQGAVSRDIQYF. Variable domain in full (rest from reference TRBV30 and TRBJ2-4): SQTIHQWPATLVQPVGSPLSLECTVEGTSNPNLYWYRQAAGRGLQLLFYSVGIGQISSEVPQNLSASRPQDRQFILSSKKLLLSDSGFYLCAWSNLQGAVSRDIQYFGAGTRLSVL.

This rearrangement joins TRBV7-9 to TRBJ1-2; no reliable D call. V dropped 0 bases and J dropped 0 bases, with 8 bases sitting between them. The germline V gene encodes CDR1 SEHNR and CDR2 FQNEAQ (reference sequence). This CDR3 has 15 amino acids. The CDR3 DNA is TGTGCCAGCAGCTTAGCTGACGGGGCTAACTATGGCTACACCTTC. It codes for CASSLADGANYGYTF.